Included here is one TCR beta chain sequence, with context. Assay used: immunoSEQ multiplex PCR; TCRdb lists only in-frame clones, some missing. The data show about 180,000 clones, approximately 83% seen once. These data belong to a study of blood T cell repertoires in COVID-19. About the research overall: Nucleic acid was either cDNA or gDNA, and it came from T cells, B-cell-depleted T cells, or PBMCs.

With 2 bases clipped from V and 7 bases from J, the junction kept 6 bases outside the gene matches. The CDR3 has 15 residues. CDR1 MGHDK and CDR2 SYGVNS come from the germline V gene. Sequencing input: peripheral blood. The chain combines TRBV25-1 with TRBJ2-1; 9 bases align to TRBD2. The origin of this receptor is a human donor with active or convalescent COVID-19. The donor label of this sample is uncertain. The CDR3 DNA is TGTGCCAGCAGTGAAGGGCTAGCGGGATGGAATGAGCAGTTCTTC. Translation gives CASSEGLAGWNEQFF.